This T cell receptor (beta chain) was sequenced during a study of T cells in Graves' hyperthyroidism and ophthalmopathy. About the study: At initial diagnosis, before any treatment had begun, peripheral blood was obtained.

The study included ophthalmopathy patients with Clinical Activity Score at least 3, NOSPECS grade at least 4 and duration under 3 months. Not enrolled were patients with uncontrolled infection, other autoimmune disease, pregnancy or lactation. The source material, RNA transcripts, was used to amplify TCR beta CDR3 regions. Initially, a first-round RT-PCR of the TCR CDR3 employed the HTBI primer set. TCRdb ran MiXCR on the multiplex PCR reads and lists one entry per CDR3 protein. The table shows hundreds of thousands of distinct CDR3 sequences, with about 20% occurring only once. CDR3 length: 15 amino acids. V lost 5 bases and J lost 6; bases outside the gene matches: 9. In germline, CDR1 is MNHNS, CDR2 SASEGT. This clonotype has only a few counts.

The chain combines TRBV6-1 with TRBJ2-1; 8 bases fit TRBD2. This TCR was sampled from a man in his thirties or forties with Graves' ophthalmopathy. The sequenced sample was blood. The CDR3 bases are TGTGCCAGCAGTCCATCGGGAGGGCCCATCAATGAGCAGTTCTTC. Protein: CASSPSGGPINEQFF.